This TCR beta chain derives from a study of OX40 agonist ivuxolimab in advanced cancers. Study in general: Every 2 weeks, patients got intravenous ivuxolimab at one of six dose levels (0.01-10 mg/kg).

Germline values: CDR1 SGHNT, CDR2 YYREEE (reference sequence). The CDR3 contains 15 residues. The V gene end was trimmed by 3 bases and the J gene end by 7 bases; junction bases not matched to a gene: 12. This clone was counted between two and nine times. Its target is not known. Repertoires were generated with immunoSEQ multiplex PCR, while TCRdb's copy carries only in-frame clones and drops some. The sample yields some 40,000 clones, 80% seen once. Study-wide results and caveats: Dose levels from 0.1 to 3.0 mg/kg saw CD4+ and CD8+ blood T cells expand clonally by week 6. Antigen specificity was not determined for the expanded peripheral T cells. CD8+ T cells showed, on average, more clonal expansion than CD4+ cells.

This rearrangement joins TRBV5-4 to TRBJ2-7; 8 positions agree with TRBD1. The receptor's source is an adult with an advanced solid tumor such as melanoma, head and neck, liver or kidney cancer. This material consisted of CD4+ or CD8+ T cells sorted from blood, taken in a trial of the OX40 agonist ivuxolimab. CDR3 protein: CASSYSLDRELEQYF. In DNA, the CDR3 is TGTGCCAGCAGCTACTCCTTGGACAGGGAATTAGAGCAGTACTTC.